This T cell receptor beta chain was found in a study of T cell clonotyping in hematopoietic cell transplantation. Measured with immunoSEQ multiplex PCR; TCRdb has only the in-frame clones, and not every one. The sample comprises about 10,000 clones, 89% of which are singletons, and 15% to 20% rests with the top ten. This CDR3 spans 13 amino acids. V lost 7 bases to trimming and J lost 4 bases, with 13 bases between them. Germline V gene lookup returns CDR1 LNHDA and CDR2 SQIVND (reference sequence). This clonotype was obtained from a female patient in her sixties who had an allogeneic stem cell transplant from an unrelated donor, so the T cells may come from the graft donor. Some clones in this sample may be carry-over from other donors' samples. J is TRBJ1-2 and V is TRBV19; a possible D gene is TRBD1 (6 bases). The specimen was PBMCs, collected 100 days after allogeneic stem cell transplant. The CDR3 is CASTATGFYGYTF. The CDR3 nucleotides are TGTGCCAGTACCGCGACAGGCTTCTATGGCTACACCTTC.